Listed below are T cell receptor beta chains from one sample, sequenced in a study of T cells in Graves' hyperthyroidism and ophthalmopathy. TCRdb re-analysed the multiplex PCR reads in MiXCR, keeping a single row per CDR3 protein. The top ten hold more than 11% of the sample, which has fewer than 600,000 distinct CDR3 sequences, 13% to 15% seen once. Material: blood. These receptors were collected from a woman in her forties with Graves' hyperthyroidism. Both conserved end residues are part of each CDR3. Each record gives: V gene, CDR3 protein.

>TRBV7-9
CASSLVLAGHYNEQFF
>TRBV7-9
CASSIPQGRETQYF
>TRBV10-1
CASSRTVQETQYF
>TRBV28
CASSLGPGVTEAFF
>TRBV28
CASSLRYLRDSYEQYF
>TRBV5-1
CASSHDGKNEQYF
>TRBV2
CASIPGTSGRAGQFF
>TRBV20-1
CSAPPGVTNEKLFF
>TRBV3-1
CASHLGGYGYTF
>TRBV2
CASSESRTSGERYF
>TRBV12-3/TRBV12-4
CASSSRTASNTEAFF
>TRBV11-2
CASSLLRSDTQYF
>TRBV19
CASSIVSENQPQHF
>TRBV15
CATSGRTGGISYNEQFF
>TRBV2
CASSPSGRGNEQFF
>TRBV5-1
CASRPRGGGTDTQYF
>TRBV28
CASSSPRDREFETTNEKLFF
>TRBV11-1
CASSLAPSGSQNIQYF
>TRBV7-2
CASSQEGPQAVISNEQFF
>TRBV4-2
CASSQALVGRDPAEKLFF
>TRBV6-7
CASRLDPSDEKLFF
>TRBV6-1
CASSYFTSGRAGEQFF
>TRBV12-3/TRBV12-4
CASSLVGRGKVYGYTF
>TRBV18
CASSIGSQETQYF
>TRBV3-1
CASSIDRNQPQHF
>TRBV28
CASSPRQGASGANVLTF
>TRBV20-1
CSASRVGNYGYTF
>TRBV7-2
CASSELAGDAYEQYF
>TRBV2
CASTLLSGNEQFF
>TRBV5-1
CASSMDRGKYEQYF
>TRBV6-5
CASSYDGTGFTEAFF
>TRBV10-3
CAISHGTVTYEQYF
>TRBV4-1
CASSSPGLVWYGSPLHF
>TRBV7-9
CASSPPTVANYGYTF
>TRBV20-1
CSARDSSGSSGETQYF
>TRBV6-5
CASSYGAAGANVLTF
>TRBV5-1
CASSSAGQGAPNTEAFF
>TRBV20-1
CSATSGYGRVYEQYF
>TRBV12-3/TRBV12-4
CASSLVPQPQHF
>TRBV28
CASSYLDRNTGELFF
>TRBV2
CASSGTSGLTGEQFF
>TRBV20-1
CSAVAGTWTYEQYF